This note documents a single T cell receptor (beta chain) sequence. The assay was immunoSEQ multiplex PCR, and TCRdb's table has in-frame clones only and misses some. The sample records about 19,000 clones, approximately 83% being singletons. This sample stems from a study of somatic mutations in cytotoxic T cells in rheumatoid arthritis. Germline V gene data show CDR1 as KGHSH and CDR2 as LQKENI. Trimming removed 2 bases from V and 4 bases from J, with 17 bases in between. The CDR3 is 16 residues long. The clonotype was recovered from a man aged 18 to 35 with rheumatoid arthritis. This sequence joins TRBV18 and TRBJ1-2, with a possible D match to TRBD1 (6 bases). Sequencing was carried out using CD8+ T cells sorted from blood. The CDR3: CASSPVLGGAGYGYTF. CDR3 coding DNA: TGTGCCAGCTCACCAGTTTTGGGGGGCGCAGGCTATGGCTACACCTTC.